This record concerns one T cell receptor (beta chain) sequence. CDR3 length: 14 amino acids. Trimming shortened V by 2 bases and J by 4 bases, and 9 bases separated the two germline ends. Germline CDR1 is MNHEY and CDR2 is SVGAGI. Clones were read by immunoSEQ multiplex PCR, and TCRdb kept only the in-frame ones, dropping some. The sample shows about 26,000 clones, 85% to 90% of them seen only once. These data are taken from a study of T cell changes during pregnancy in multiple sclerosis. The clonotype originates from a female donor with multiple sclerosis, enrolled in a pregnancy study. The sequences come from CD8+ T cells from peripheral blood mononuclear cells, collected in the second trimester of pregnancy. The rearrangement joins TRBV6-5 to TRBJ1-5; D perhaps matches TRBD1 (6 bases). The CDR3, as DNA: TGTGCCAGCAGTTACACAGGGATTAATCAGCCCCAGCATTTT. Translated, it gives CASSYTGINQPQHF.